This entry lists 2 T cell receptor beta chains sequenced from one sample in a study of T cells in Graves' hyperthyroidism and ophthalmopathy. RNA transcripts yielded amplified TCR beta CDR3 regions. The TCR CDR3 was amplified in a first-round RT-PCR using the HTBI primer set. Each CDR3 protein gets one entry after TCRdb re-called the multiplex PCR reads with MiXCR. The repertoire includes approximately 630,000 distinct CDR3 sequences, 15% to 20% of them detected once, and 3.5% to 4% sits in the top ten. Sequencing input: blood. The origin of the receptors is a woman aged 25 to 39 with Graves' hyperthyroidism.

This clonotype was seen many times. The chain couples TRBV20-1 to TRBJ1-1; D is uncertain. CDR3 length: 11 residues. V was cut by 4 bases and J by 4 bases, with 7 bases left in between. CDR1 DFQATT and CDR2 SNEGSKA come from the germline V gene (reference sequence). The CDR3 protein is CSATLGTEAFF. CDR3 nucleotide sequence: TGCAGTGCTACTTTGGGCACTGAAGCTTTCTTT.

Turning to this clonotype: Compared with germline, one end of the junction differs, possibly owing to a read error. V usage is TRBV7-3 and J usage is TRBJ2-7; D gene uncertain. The germline V gene encodes CDR1 SGHTA and CDR2 FQGTGA. This CDR3 contains 12 residues. The CDR3 DNA sequence: TGTGCCAGCAGCGGCCTTTTACACGAGCAGTCCTTC. Translation: CASSGLLHEQSF.